This TCR beta chain was captured by sequencing in a study of T cells in women clearing cervical HPV infection. Study as a whole: Blood came at first lesion visit for cases, post-clearance for controls. Findings and limits, study-wide: Each sample's T-cell count was unknown, possibly confounding richness.

Profiling relied on immunoSEQ multiplex PCR, and the TCRdb table lists in-frame clones only, not all of them. The sample totals 23,000 or so clones. This clone registers medium-sized by frequency. Antigen unknown. The read terminates 3 residues ahead of where the CDR3 ends, so the germline J gene completes it. Germline V gene sequence: CDR1 SGHVS, CDR2 FQNEAQ. The CDR3 spans 14 residues. The V end lost 1 base, the J end lost 3 bases, and 10 bases lay between the germline ends. The chain employs TRBV7-8 and TRBJ2-7; D remains unclear. Sequences were obtained from blood buffy coat. This receptor was taken from a woman aged 18 to 75 with a cervical HPV16 infection that either progressed to CIN3+ or cleared (not recorded which). CDR3: CASSLGQRVYEQYF. Partial CDR3 DNA: TGTGCCAGCAGCTTAGGACAAAGAGTCTACGAG.